The clone carrying this TCR beta chain appeared a few times. The target antigen is unknown. The PBMCs were taken from more than 8 ml of fresh peripheral blood. This CDR3 comprises 18 residues. Deletions cut 5 bases from V and 0 bases from J, with 19 bases between. The record originates from a study of T cells in Graves' hyperthyroidism and ophthalmopathy. Template material for amplifying TCR beta CDR3 regions consisted of RNA transcripts. The HTBI primer set was used in a first-round RT-PCR of the TCR CDR3. TCRdb passed the multiplex PCR reads through MiXCR, listing each CDR3 protein once. The sample records about 680,000 distinct CDR3 sequences, 30% to 40% being singletons. Study-level findings and limits: The model identified upcoming ophthalmopathy a median approximately 6.5 months ahead of onset.

What was sequenced was blood. The chain joins TRBV12-3 or TRBV12-4 to TRBJ1-4; tentatively, D is TRBD1 (5 bases). The receptor was isolated from a woman in her 40s with Graves' hyperthyroidism. The CDR3: CASSLNSGRAPTNEKLFF. The CDR3, as DNA: TGTGCCAGCAGTCTGAACTCGGGACGAGCCCCAACTAATGAAAAACTGTTTTTT.